This T cell receptor beta chain was captured by sequencing in a study of regulatory T cells in long-lasting Graves disease. Across the whole study: Graves' patients, newly diagnosed, had taken antithyroid drugs under 3 months.

In this sample, this clonotype turned up many times. Stated time point: newly diagnosed GD, antithyroid drugs for less than 3 months. RNA from PBMCs was the source of the TCR library. Sequencing libraries for TCR beta were prepared with iRepertoire HTBI primers and Arm-PCR of CDR3 regions. From the multiplex PCR reads, TCRdb called clonotypes with MiXCR, one entry per CDR3 protein. This sample has roughly 520,000 distinct CDR3 sequences, with 12% found just once. The V and J ends lost 2 bases and 4 bases respectively, with 6 bases between them. Germline V gene sequence: CDR1 MNHEY, CDR2 SVGEGT. The CDR3 runs to 13 residues. The same data also went into a second study, on T cells in Graves' hyperthyroidism and ophthalmopathy. That work contributes: Recently diagnosed hyperthyroidism of less than 2 months' duration affected patients aged 18 to 65.

The material sequenced was peripheral blood mononuclear cells (PBMCs), taken at new diagnosis, from a patient treated with antithyroid drugs. This receptor was obtained from a woman aged 30 to 39 with Graves disease. The chain joins TRBV6-2 or TRBV6-3 to TRBJ2-1, with D unclear. DNA of the CDR3: TGTGCCAGCAGTTACGCGGTTTACAATGAGCAGTTCTTC. Translating it yields CASSYAVYNEQFF.